This T cell receptor (beta chain) was captured in a study of OX40 agonist ivuxolimab in advanced cancers. In the study overall: Ivuxolimab, which targeted the costimulatory receptor OX40 (CD134), was an agonistic, fully human IgG2 monoclonal antibody. Patients were allowed to have had prior anti-PD-1, anti-PD-L1 or anti-CTLA-4 therapy, and 30% to 40% of the dose-escalation patients had been treated with checkpoint inhibitors. Intravenous ivuxolimab was administered to patients every 2 weeks at six dose levels: 0.01, 0.1, 0.3, 1.5, 3 and 10 mg/kg. Peripheral TCRbeta sequencing aimed to test whether ivuxolimab altered TCR sequence diversity and caused clonal T-cell expansion. In the dose-escalation cohort, 65% to 90% of patients were male, and the mean age was around 60 years, with a range of about 23 to 85. The paper reports the monotherapy dose-escalation portion (N of about 54 patients) of the phase I ivuxolimab trial. Among the 52 dose-escalation patients, about 20 had hepatocellular carcinoma, roughly 15 melanoma, 9 renal cell carcinoma and 9 head and neck cancer. Partial responses occurred in three dose-escalation patients, of whom one had hepatocellular carcinoma and two had cutaneous melanoma. The study at large found these results: Clonal expansion of both CD4+ and CD8+ blood T cells was observed from baseline to week 6 at doses 0.1 to 3.0 mg/kg. On average, CD8+ T cells showed more expanded clones than CD4+ T cells after ivuxolimab. Antigen specificity was not determined for the clonally expanded peripheral T cells. In the 0.1-3.0 mg/kg groups, partial responders had among the lowest normalized peripheral clonal expansion, particularly in CD8+ T cells. Low levels of normalized T-cell clonal expansion were also shown by some nonresponding patients.

Patients with autoimmune disease history or receiving systemic immunosuppression were excluded from the trial. Peripheral blood for TCR sequencing was collected from all dose cohorts at baseline, on cycle 4 day 1, and on cycle 7 day 1. Samples came from an open-label, multicenter, first-in-human phase I dose-escalation trial of ivuxolimab. The trial enrolled adults with locally advanced or metastatic head and neck squamous cell, hepatocellular, melanoma or renal cell carcinoma. Before TCR sequencing, CD4+ T cells and CD8+ T cells were sorted from peripheral blood as separate populations. In its sample, this clone was seen a few times. Its antigen specificity is not known. Within one base of it there is no much larger clone, and no base qualities were kept. The trim is 2 bases for V and 6 bases for J, with a gap of 18 bases between the germline ends. The CDR3, cysteine through phenylalanine, is 15 amino acids long. CDR3 DNA only is kept here, 45 bases in frame from base 1. Based on the germline V gene, the CDR1 and CDR2 sequences are SGHRS and YFSETQ.

To sequence the TCRbeta CDR3 region, genomic DNA was isolated from the sorted cells. The immunoSEQ Assay was used for sequencing of TCRbeta CDR3 regions. TCRdb took this table from immuneACCESS and kept in-frame rearrangements with V and J called. Such tables lack part of the clones; where checked against another copy, unresolved V genes explain under half of the gap, and the rest is unexplained. Here the sample has almost 70,000 clones; roughly nine tenths occur a single time. The ten top clones hold over 3% of the sample. This receptor was obtained from an adult with an advanced solid tumor such as melanoma, head and neck, liver or kidney cancer. The sequence joins TRBV5-1 to TRBJ2-7; matching of 6 bases hints at TRBD2 as the D gene. The input for sequencing was CD4+ or CD8+ T cells sorted from blood, taken in a trial of the OX40 agonist ivuxolimab. The DNA reads as follows: TGCGCCAGCAGCTTTTCTGCCTTAGCGGTCTCCGAGCAGTACTTC. This gives the protein CASSFSALAVSEQYF.